These T cell receptor beta chains were read from a single sample in a study of identical twins. Using its own MiXCR run on the 5' RACE reads, TCRdb lists one record per CDR3 protein. Of roughly 570,000 distinct CDR3 sequences in the sample, 9.5% to 10% were seen once. These same records also appear under a second study, on yellow fever vaccine responses in identical twins.

The sequenced sample consisted of PBMCs. The source of these receptors is a woman aged 18-35 years in good health. Both conserved end residues are part of each CDR3. Fields, in order: clone size, D gene, J gene, V gene, CDR3 DNA, CDR3 protein. The D gene is left open where the match is weak. Clone sizes are given selectively: once, few, many, or a class where the clone is expanded.

few	.	TRBJ2-7	TRBV20-1	TGCAGTGCTAGTCCGGATCCCTACGAGCAGTACTTC	CSASPDPYEQYF
.	TRBD2	TRBJ2-7	TRBV12-3/TRBV12-4	TGTGCCAGCAGTTTTATAGCGGGAGCCCACGAGCAGTACTTC	CASSFIAGAHEQYF
few	.	TRBJ2-7	TRBV6-5	TGTGCCAGCAGTTCCCTAGGCGGGGTAAGCTCCTACGAGCAGTACTTC	CASSSLGGVSSYEQYF
.	.	TRBJ1-6	TRBV7-2	TGTGCCAGCAGCTTAGCTTCGCAGGGTAAATCACCCCTCCACTTT	CASSLASQGKSPLHF
many	TRBD2	TRBJ2-1	TRBV12-3/TRBV12-4	TGTGCCAGCAGTTTACCTTCCTTGGGACTAGCGGGGCCGAGCTCCTACAATGAGCAGTTCTTC	CASSLPSLGLAGPSSYNEQFF
few	.	TRBJ2-2	TRBV5-1	TGCGCCAGCAGCTTCAAAGACACCGGGGAGCTGTTTTTT	CASSFKDTGELFF
many	.	TRBJ2-1	TRBV11-2	TGTGCCAGCAGGTTTACCGGGCTTTCCTACAATGAGCAGTTCTTC	CASRFTGLSYNEQFF
many	.	TRBJ2-1	TRBV5-5	TGTGCCAGCAGCTTGGTCGGGGGCGATGAGCAGTTCTTC	CASSLVGGDEQFF
few	TRBD2	TRBJ2-1	TRBV5-1	TGCGCCAGCAGCTTGGATCCAGCGGGAGGGCCCGATGAGCAGTTCTTC	CASSLDPAGGPDEQFF
many	.	TRBJ2-7	TRBV7-9	TGTGCCACCCGAGGTGCAGGGGAAGTGGAGCAGTACTTC	CATRGAGEVEQYF
.	TRBD1	TRBJ1-2	TRBV20-1	TGCAGTGCTAAGGGACAGGGAGACTATGGCTACACCTTC	CSAKGQGDYGYTF
few	.	TRBJ1-2	TRBV20-1	TGCAGTGCTATCAGCTATGGCTACACCTTC	CSAISYGYTF
.	TRBD1	TRBJ2-7	TRBV19	TGTGCCAGTAGTACCCCAGACAGGGGGCGTGAGCAGTACTTC	CASSTPDRGREQYF
many	TRBD2	TRBJ2-3	TRBV7-9	TGTGCCAGCAGCTTAGTTAATAGCGGGAGCGGGACAGATACGCAGTATTTT	CASSLVNSGSGTDTQYF
few	TRBD2	TRBJ2-7	TRBV5-6	TGTGCCAGCAGCTTGTGGGGGACTAGCAGGGGCGAGCAGTACTTC	CASSLWGTSRGEQYF
many	.	TRBJ2-1	TRBV12-3/TRBV12-4	TGTGCCAGCAGACCCACTAGCTTTCCACACCTTAACAATGAGCAGTTCTTC	CASRPTSFPHLNNEQFF
few	TRBD2	TRBJ2-3	TRBV11-2	TGTGCCAGCAGCTTAGAGTTTGTGACTAGCGGTACTACTGACACAGATACGCAGTATTTT	CASSLEFVTSGTTDTDTQYF
many	.	TRBJ1-2	TRBV24-1	TGTGCCACCATGGACAGAAACTATGGCTACACCTTC	CATMDRNYGYTF
few	.	TRBJ1-4	TRBV29-1	TGCAGCGTACGCGATGAACTCCATGAAAAACTGTTTTTT	CSVRDELHEKLFF
many	.	TRBJ2-2	TRBV6-2/TRBV6-3	TGTGCCAGCGGCGGGACTCCAAACACCGGGGAGCTGTTTTTT	CASGGTPNTGELFF
.	TRBD2	TRBJ2-1	TRBV4-3	TGCGCCAGCAGCCTAAGGGGACTAGCGGGGGGAAGCTCCTACAATGAGCAGTTCTTC	CASSLRGLAGGSSYNEQFF
once	.	TRBJ2-1	TRBV6-2/TRBV6-3	TGTGCCAGCAGTCAGATATACAATGAGCAGTTCTTC	CASSQIYNEQFF
few	.	TRBJ2-4	TRBV6-1	TGTGCCAGCAGTGAAGTTGATGTAGGAGTGGGTAAAAACATTCAGTACTTC	CASSEVDVGVGKNIQYF
.	.	TRBJ2-7	TRBV18	TGTGCCAGCTCACCGTCAAGTAACTCCTACGAGCAGTACTTC	CASSPSSNSYEQYF
.	TRBD1	TRBJ2-3	TRBV6-1	TGTGCCAGCAGTCGTACCGGTACAGGGGCTCAAGATACGCAGTATTTT	CASSRTGTGAQDTQYF
many	TRBD2	TRBJ2-1	TRBV3-1	TGTGCCAGCAGCTATGGGACTAGCGGGCTCCGGGGTGAGCAGTTCTTC	CASSYGTSGLRGEQFF
many	.	TRBJ2-7	TRBV5-1	TGCGCCAGCAGCTTGGAAGGTGTCGAGCAGTACTTC	CASSLEGVEQYF
few	.	TRBJ2-2	TRBV6-7	TGTGCCAACCAGCCCGGGGAGGACACCGGGGAGCTGTTTTTT	CANQPGEDTGELFF
.	.	TRBJ2-2	TRBV5-1	TGCGCCAGCAGCCGCGGCAGGGACACCGGGGAGCTGTTTTTT	CASSRGRDTGELFF
many	.	TRBJ2-1	TRBV6-5	TGTGCCAGCAGTTTCGGGTCCTACAATGAGCAGTTCTTC	CASSFGSYNEQFF
.	TRBD2	TRBJ2-3	TRBV4-2	TGTGCCAGCAGCCCCGGACTAGCGGGAGCCAAACCCGTTCCCGCAGATACGCAGTATTTT	CASSPGLAGAKPVPADTQYF
few	TRBD2	TRBJ2-7	TRBV10-3	TGTGCCATCAGTGAGCCCGGGACTAGCGGGTCCTACGAGCAGTACTTC	CAISEPGTSGSYEQYF
many	TRBD1	TRBJ2-1	TRBV12-3/TRBV12-4	TGTGCCAGCAGTTTGCGACAGGGGTCCAATGAGCAGTTCTTC	CASSLRQGSNEQFF
few	TRBD2	TRBJ2-1	TRBV7-9	TGTGCCACCACAGTTGCGGGAGGGCCGGATGAGCAGTTCTTC	CATTVAGGPDEQFF
few	.	TRBJ2-7	TRBV20-1	TGCAGTGCATTTACTAGCAACGAGCAGTACTTC	CSAFTSNEQYF
.	.	TRBJ1-1	TRBV20-1	TGCAGTGCTAGATCTGGAAACCTGAACACTGAAGCTTTCTTT	CSARSGNLNTEAFF
many	TRBD2	TRBJ2-7	TRBV20-1	TGCAGTGCTAGTCGAACGCTAGCGGCCTACGAGCAGTACTTC	CSASRTLAAYEQYF
many	.	TRBJ2-1	TRBV2	TGTGCCAGCAGAAAAGGGGGTATATACAATGAGCAGTTCTTC	CASRKGGIYNEQFF
.	.	TRBJ2-7	TRBV7-2	TGTGCCAGCAGCTCCCCTCCCCTCTACGAGCAGTACTTC	CASSSPPLYEQYF
few	.	TRBJ2-1	TRBV20-1	TGCAGTGCTCTCGGGGTTGAGCAGTTCTTC	CSALGVEQFF
many	TRBD2	TRBJ2-1	TRBV7-2	TGTGCCAGCAGCATTAGTGTTAGCGGGAGGGCGTACAATGAGCAGTTCTTC	CASSISVSGRAYNEQFF
many	.	TRBJ2-3	TRBV3-1	TGTGCCAGCAGCCCGCGATCAGGAGGAGCGGGCCAGTATTTT	CASSPRSGGAGQYF
.	TRBD2	TRBJ2-3	TRBV5-1	TGCGCCAGCAGCTTGGCTCCGGGGGGGCCGGGTACGCAGTATTTT	CASSLAPGGPGTQYF
few	.	TRBJ2-3	TRBV9	TGTGCCAGCAGCGTAAGTGTCTCCAAGGGCACAGATACGCAGTATTTT	CASSVSVSKGTDTQYF
many	.	TRBJ2-5	TRBV9	TGTGCCAGCAGCGCTAGGGGAGGGACCCAGTACTTC	CASSARGGTQYF